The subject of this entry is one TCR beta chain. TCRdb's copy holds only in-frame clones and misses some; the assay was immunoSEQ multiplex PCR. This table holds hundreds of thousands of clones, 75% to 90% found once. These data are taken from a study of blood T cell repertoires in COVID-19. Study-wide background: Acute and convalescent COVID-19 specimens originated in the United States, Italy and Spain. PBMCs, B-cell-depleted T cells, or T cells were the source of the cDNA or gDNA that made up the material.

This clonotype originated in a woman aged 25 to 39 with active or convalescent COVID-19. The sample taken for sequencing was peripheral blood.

CDR3 region: CASSENSYGYTF. The CDR3 DNA reads as TGTGCCAGCAGTGAAAACAGCTATGGCTACACCTTC. The V gene is TRBV6-1, the J gene TRBJ1-2; D remains unclear. This CDR3 has 12 amino acids. Germline V gives CDR1 MNHNS, CDR2 SASEGT. V lost 2 bases to trimming and J lost 4 bases, with 5 bases between them.